The 31 T cell receptor beta chains below come from one sample, sequenced in a study of PD-1 blockade in classical Hodgkin lymphoma. Sequencing was performed with immunoSEQ multiplex PCR; in TCRdb, only in-frame clones are kept and a portion is missing. Here the sample spans 46,000 or so clones, 73% being singletons. Every patient had relapsed following autologous stem cell transplantation, and cohorts differed in brentuximab vedotin exposure. The sequencing here drew on peripheral blood mononuclear cells (PBMCs), taken at baseline. The receptors stem from a human donor with classical Hodgkin lymphoma.

This chain uses TRBV21-1 with TRBJ1-2. TRBV21-1 is recorded as a pseudogene. The CDR3 runs to 14 residues. The CDR3 here is CASSKRIEDYGYTF. Written as DNA, the CDR3 is TGTGCCAGCAGCAAAAGGATAGAGGACTATGGCTACACCTTC.

The sample holds one count of this clone. This chain joins TRBV30 and TRBJ1-3; a weak D match, TRBD1 (5 bases). This CDR3 region has 13 residues. CDR1 is GTSNPN, CDR2 SVGIG, per germline (reference sequence). Trimming removed 4 bases from V and 2 bases from J, with 9 bases in between. The CDR3 DNA is TGTGCCTGGACCAGGGATCCTGGAAACACCATATATTTT. Amino acids: CAWTRDPGNTIYF. The full variable domain, its missing parts supplied by reference TRBV30 and TRBJ1-3, is SQTIHQWPATLVQPVGSPLSLECTVEGTSNPNLYWYRQAAGRGLQLLFYSVGIGQISSEVPQNLSASRPQDRQFILSSKKLLLSDSGFYLCAWTRDPGNTIYFGEGSWLTVV.

The rearrangement joins TRBV6-5 to TRBJ1-1; 8 bases fit TRBD1. Unmatched junction bases numbered 3, after V lost 7 bases and J lost 5 bases. This CDR3 has 12 residues. CDR1 is MNHEY, CDR2 SVGAGI, per germline. The CDR3 loop reads CASNRQGTEAFF. CDR3 sequence (DNA): TGTGCCAGCAACAGACAGGGGACTGAAGCTTTCTTT.

The chain has TRBV7-6 and TRBJ2-3; possible D gene TRBD1, 6 bases. Germline values: CDR1 SGHVS, CDR2 FNYEAQ. With 3 bases removed from V and 3 bases from J, the gap between germline ends came to 10 bases. The length of the CDR3 is 14 residues. This chain's CDR3 is CASSFQGQTDTQYF. For the CDR3, the DNA is TGTGCCAGCAGCTTCCAGGGGCAGACAGATACGCAGTATTTT.

The chain links TRBV19 to TRBJ2-7, with D possibly being TRBD1 (6 bases). The CDR3 is 14 residues long. The germline V gene has CDR1 LNHDA and CDR2 SQIVND (reference sequence). The ends were cut back, 1 base at V and 3 bases at J, with 10 bases in the middle. CDR3 DNA: TGTGCCAGTAGTATAGGACAGGCAAGCTACGAGCAGTACTTC. This codes for CASSIGQASYEQYF.

The CDR3, as DNA: TGTGCCAGCAGCCTCGGGGGAGCGGGGGGGAGCTACGAGCAGTACTTC. Encoded protein: CASSLGGAGGSYEQYF. The rearrangement joins TRBV5-4 to TRBJ2-7; 10 bases match TRBD2. With V trimmed by 4 bases and J by 3 bases, 10 bases remained unmatched. The CDR3 covers 16 residues. Per the germline V gene, CDR1 is SGHNT and CDR2 is YYREEE (reference sequence).

This clone was observed many times. This sample also contains other DNA sequences that code for the same CDR3. The J gene is TRBJ1-2, the V gene TRBV5-1; 7 bases align to TRBD1. CDR3 size: 14 residues. V trimming: 0 bases; J trimming: 3 bases; junction bases outside the gene matches: 2. Germline V lookup: CDR1 SGHRS, CDR2 YFSETQ. The CDR3, as DNA: TGCGCCAGCAGCTTGGATACAGGGGACTATGGCTACACCTTC. Protein: CASSLDTGDYGYTF.

The J gene is TRBJ2-3, the V gene TRBV18; weak D call: TRBD2 (6 bases). Per germline, CDR1 KGHSH and CDR2 LQKENI. The germline V and J ends were trimmed by 2 bases and 4 bases, with 19 bases remaining between them. The CDR3 is 17 residues long. DNA of the CDR3: TGTGCCAGCTCACCATCCTCCGGGGCGGGACTGCCAGATACGCAGTATTTT. Protein: CASSPSSGAGLPDTQYF.

The rearrangement links TRBV7-6 to TRBJ1-3; D call uncertain. The CDR3 length is 14 residues. CDR1 is SGHVS and CDR2 is FNYEAQ in the germline V gene. V was trimmed by 1 base and J by 3 bases, leaving 7 bases between them. CDR3 protein: CASSLVGVGNTIYF. In DNA, the CDR3 is TGTGCCAGCAGCTTAGTTGGGGTTGGAAACACCATATATTTT. Using reference TRBV7-6 and TRBJ1-3 for the parts outside the CDR3, the full variable domain is GAGVSQSPRYKVTKRGQDVALRCDPISGHVSLYWYRQALGQGPEFLTYFNYEAQQDKSGLPNDRFSAERPEGSISTLTIQRTEQRDSAMYRCASSLVGVGNTIYFGEGSWLTVV.

This rearrangement joins TRBV28 to TRBJ2-1, with D perhaps TRBD1 or TRBD2 (5 bases each). Germline CDR1 is MDHEN and CDR2 is SYDVKM. V was clipped by 2 bases and J by 7 bases, with 15 bases between them. There are 15 residues in the CDR3. CDR3 protein: CASSLEGSWGNEQFF. DNA of the CDR3: TGTGCCAGCAGTTTAGAAGGGAGTTGGGGGAATGAGCAGTTCTTC.

V usage is TRBV5-1 and J usage is TRBJ2-7; 13 positions match TRBD2. CDR1 SGHRS and CDR2 YFSETQ come from the germline V gene. With 3 bases clipped from V and 3 bases from J, the junction kept 6 bases outside the gene matches. CDR3 size: 16 residues. The CDR3 DNA follows: TGCGCCAGCAGCTCTGGGACTAGCGGGACTCTCTACGAGCAGTACTTC. Its protein is CASSSGTSGTLYEQYF.

This sequence joins TRBV5-6 and TRBJ2-2; D might be TRBD1 or TRBD2, each matching 7 bases. The CDR3 spans 15 residues. CDR1 SGHDT and CDR2 YYEEEE come from the germline V gene. V was shortened by 3 bases and J by 4 bases, with 13 bases between the two germline ends. CDR3 in DNA: TGTGCCAGCAGCTGGGGAGGGGGCGGCACCGGGGAGCTGTTTTTT. Its translation is CASSWGGGGTGELFF.

The chain employs TRBV27 and TRBJ1-2; D gene unclear. Germline V gives CDR1 MNHEY, CDR2 SMNVEV (reference sequence). The CDR3 is 12 residues long. Trimming cost V 4 bases and J 7 bases, with 10 bases left between them. CDR3 nucleotides: TGTGCCAGCAGTTACAGTGGAAGTGGCTACACCTTC. As protein: CASSYSGSGYTF.

This rearrangement joins TRBV11-3 to TRBJ2-7; a weak D match, TRBD1 (6 bases). Trimming took 6 bases from V and 5 from J, leaving 14 bases between them. The germline CDR1 and CDR2 sequences are SGHNT and YENEEA. This CDR3 is built from 13 residues. CDR3 in amino acids: CASSWGLGDEQYF. CDR3 bases: TGTGCCAGCAGTTGGGGGCTAGGCGACGAGCAGTACTTC. Full variable domain (remainder filled in from reference TRBV11-3 and TRBJ2-7): EAGVVQSPRYKIIEKKQPVAFWCNPISGHNTLYWYLQNLGQGPELLIRYENEEAVDDSQLPKDRFSAERLKGVDSTLKIQPAELGDSAVYLCASSWGLGDEQYFGPGTRLTVT.

The rearrangement links TRBV5-6 to TRBJ2-1, with 10 bases fitting TRBD1. CDR1 and CDR2 from the germline V gene are SGHDT and YYEEEE. The CDR3 loop spans 15 amino acids. V lost 5 bases to trimming and J lost 3 bases; unmatched junction nucleotides: 5. The CDR3 is CASSTGTGVYNEQFF. CDR3 sequence (DNA): TGTGCCAGCAGTACCGGGACAGGGGTCTACAATGAGCAGTTCTTC.

The chain is built from TRBV14 and TRBJ2-1; possibly TRBD2 for D (5 bases). The CDR3 contains 16 residues. Germline CDR1 and CDR2: SGHDN and FVKESK. Trimming took off 4 bases at V and 0 bases at J, with 13 bases between the two ends. The CDR3 DNA reads TGTGCCAGCAGCCTTCTGGGAGAAACCTCCTACAATGAGCAGTTCTTC. It encodes CASSLLGETSYNEQFF.

This clone occurred a few times. CDR3 bases: TGTGCCAGCAGCGTAGACGGTACAGGGTTTGATACGCAGTATTTT. The encoded protein is CASSVDGTGFDTQYF. The chain has TRBV9 and TRBJ2-3, with a weak D call TRBD1 (6 bases). V lost 0 bases, J lost 6 bases, and 14 bases lay in between. The CDR3 spans 15 residues. Germline V gives CDR1 SGDLS, CDR2 YYNGEE.

This sequence joins TRBV5-1 and TRBJ1-6, with 8 nucleotides matching TRBD1. V dropped 4 bases and J dropped 10; count of bases not matched to a gene: 13. Germline V gene lookup returns CDR1 SGHRS and CDR2 YFSETQ. This CDR3 contains 16 residues. This chain's CDR3 is CASSTYPQGAESPLHF. The CDR3 DNA sequence: TGCGCCAGCAGCACGTATCCCCAGGGGGCAGAATCACCCCTCCACTTT.

This chain connects TRBV6-1 to TRBJ2-7; tentative D call: TRBD2 (5 bases). Per the germline V gene, CDR1 is MNHNS and CDR2 is SASEGT. The CDR3 sequence is 13 residues long. The germline V and J ends were trimmed by 8 bases and 0 bases, with 11 bases remaining between them. The CDR3 protein is CASARTDSYEQYF. DNA for the CDR3: TGTGCCAGCGCTCGGACTGACTCCTACGAGCAGTACTTC.

CDR3 amino acids: CASGEQGAGANVLTF. CDR3 sequence (DNA): TGTGCCAGCGGAGAGCAGGGCGCGGGGGCCAACGTCCTGACTTTC. The chain couples TRBV6-6 to TRBJ2-6, with D possibly being TRBD1 (5 bases). Trimming took 8 bases from V and 4 from J, leaving 15 bases between them. This CDR3 is 15 amino acids long. Germline V gene sequence: CDR1 MNHNY, CDR2 SVGAGI (reference sequence).

The rearrangement links TRBV19 to TRBJ1-2; D is ambiguous. Germline CDR1 reads LNHDA; CDR2 reads SQIVND (reference sequence). The CDR3 is 15 amino acids. Trimming stripped 5 bases from V and 2 bases from J, with 15 bases between. CDR3 protein: CASSSGAGRNYGYTF. The CDR3 nucleotides are TGTGCCAGTAGTTCGGGTGCAGGTCGCAACTATGGCTACACCTTC.

The chain links TRBV7-9 to TRBJ2-1; D unresolved. The CDR3 is 16 amino acids. Germline CDR1 reads SEHNR; CDR2 reads FQNEAQ (reference sequence). V lost 4 bases and J 5 bases, leaving 18 bases between the germline ends. The CDR3 DNA reads TGTGCCAGCAGCTCCCCTCTGGCGGAGCCGAACAATGAGCAGTTCTTC. This gives the protein CASSSPLAEPNNEQFF.

The chain employs TRBV7-2 and TRBJ2-7, with D perhaps TRBD1 (5 bases). The V and J ends lost 1 base and 4 bases respectively, with 17 bases between them. CDR1 SGHTA and CDR2 FQGNSA come from the germline V gene. The length of the CDR3 is 16 residues. The CDR3 loop reads CASSLESRTIRYEQYF. DNA of the CDR3: TGTGCCAGCAGCTTAGAAAGTAGGACAATACGGTACGAGCAGTACTTC.

J is TRBJ2-7 and V is TRBV5-1, with TRBD1 matching 7 bases. This CDR3 contains 12 residues. Trimming took 2 bases from V and 7 from J; bases not matched to a gene: 3. The germline gives CDR1 SGHRS, CDR2 YFSETQ. The CDR3 DNA sequence: TGCGCCAGCAGCTTACAGGGGTGGGAGCAGTACTTC. It is translated as CASSLQGWEQYF.

This CDR3 reads CASSVGTLRSTDTQYF. The CDR3 DNA follows: TGTGCCAGCAGCGTAGGGACCCTCCGGAGCACAGATACGCAGTATTTT. V and J are TRBV9 and TRBJ2-3; no clear D gene. The germline CDR1 and CDR2 sequences are SGDLS and YYNGEE. The CDR3 runs to 16 residues. V was shortened by 0 bases and J by 0 bases, with 11 bases between the two germline ends. Looking up the rest from reference TRBV9 and TRBJ2-3 gives the full variable domain: DSGVTQTPKHLITATGQRVTLRCSPRSGDLSVYWYQQSLDQGLQFLIQYYNGEERAKGNILERFSAQQFPDLHSELNLSSLELGDSALYFCASSVGTLRSTDTQYFGPGTRLTVL.

This clone was observed a handful of times. CDR3 sequence (DNA): TGTGCCAGCAGTTTAAATGGACTAGCGGGAAACTCCTACAATGAGCAGTTCTTC. This translates into CASSLNGLAGNSYNEQFF. This chain connects TRBV28 to TRBJ2-1; the match to TRBD2 covers 12 bases. Germline V CDR1 and CDR2: MDHEN, SYDVKM. The CDR3 contains 18 residues. V lost 2 bases to trimming and J lost 0 bases; unmatched junction nucleotides: 5. The complete variable domain, with remaining parts taken from reference TRBV28 and TRBJ2-1, reads DVKVTQSSRYLVKRTGEKVFLECVQDMDHENMFWYRQDPGLGLRLIYFSYDVKMKEKGDIPEGYSVSREKKERFSLILESASTNQTSMYLCASSLNGLAGNSYNEQFFGPGTRLTVL.

This chain links TRBV5-1 with TRBJ2-1, with 13 bases matching TRBD2. This CDR3 region has 15 residues. Trimming removed 4 bases from V and 8 bases from J; junction bases left unmatched: 6. Germline CDR1 and CDR2: SGHRS and YFSETQ. The CDR3 loop is CASSPGTSGIYEQFF. As DNA, the CDR3 is TGCGCCAGCAGCCCCGGGACTAGCGGGATATATGAGCAGTTCTTC.

This clone was counted ten times or more. The rearrangement links TRBV9 to TRBJ1-2; TRBD1 is a possible D gene (5 bases). The germline V and J ends were trimmed by 4 bases and 3 bases, with 13 bases remaining between them. This CDR3 is built from 14 residues. Per the germline V gene, CDR1 is SGDLS and CDR2 is YYNGEE. Here the CDR3 reads CASSPSGGDYGYTF. The CDR3 coding sequence is TGTGCCAGCAGCCCTTCGGGAGGGGACTATGGCTACACCTTC.

CDR3 sequence reads: CASSWQYLHGNTIYF. CDR3 nucleotides: TGTGCCAGCAGCTGGCAATATCTTCATGGAAACACCATATATTTT. This chain joins TRBV5-5 and TRBJ1-3; no reliable D call. The germline V gene has CDR1 SGHKS and CDR2 YYEKEE (reference sequence). This CDR3 region has 15 residues. The V end lost 3 bases, the J end lost 3 bases, and 13 bases lay between the germline ends.

The rearrangement uses TRBV28 and TRBJ1-2, with 10 bases identical to TRBD1. Trimming removed 6 bases from V and 8 bases from J; junction bases left unmatched: 6. Germline V lookup: CDR1 MDHEN, CDR2 SYDVKM. This CDR3 is 13 amino acids long. The CDR3, as DNA: TGTGCCAGCAGCGTCCGGGACAGGGGAGGCTACACCTTC. It yields the protein CASSVRDRGGYTF.

V and J are TRBV6-5 and TRBJ2-1, with D unclear. V dropped 7 bases and J dropped 4 bases, with 11 bases sitting between them. Germline V lookup: CDR1 MNHEY, CDR2 SVGAGI. This CDR3 comprises 13 residues. The CDR3 is CASTSDGYNEQFF. DNA for the CDR3: TGTGCCAGCACCTCGGACGGATACAATGAGCAGTTCTTC.